These 5 T cell receptor beta chains were sequenced from one sample in a study of technical replicates of blood from several donors. Profiling relied on immunoSEQ multiplex PCR, and the TCRdb table lists in-frame clones only, not all of them. The sample records around 63,000 clones, about 92% being singletons. Sequencing used PBMCs. The receptors derive from a human donor in good health. Some clones in this sample may be carry-over from other donors' samples.

The V gene is TRBV18, the J gene TRBJ2-2, with D possibly TRBD1 on 6 matching bases. The length of the CDR3 is 14 residues. Trimming pared 1 base from V and 4 bases from J, leaving 7 bases between. Per germline, CDR1 KGHSH and CDR2 LQKENI. CDR3 bases: TGTGCCAGCTCACCACTACAGGGCACCGGGGAGCTGTTTTTT. Amino acid sequence: CASSPLQGTGELFF.

To note about this clone: One end of the junction is discordant with germline, which a read error may explain. This rearrangement joins TRBV7-3 to TRBJ2-1, with D hard to call. The CDR3 is 13 residues long. Germline V gene sequence: CDR1 SGHTA, CDR2 FQGTGA. The CDR3 sequence: CASSSLGTGLPVF. The CDR3 nucleotides read TGTGCCAGCAGCTCCCTAGGTACTGGTTTGCCGGTCTTC.

The rearrangement links TRBV6-1 to TRBJ2-7, with a possible D match to TRBD1 (7 bases). Trimming took 6 bases from V and 5 from J, leaving 20 bases between them. Per the germline V gene, CDR1 is MNHNS and CDR2 is SASEGT. The CDR3 loop spans 15 amino acids. The CDR3 DNA sequence: TGTGCCAGCAGGAGCGAACAGGGGACTCCCGACGAGCAGTACTTC. As protein: CASRSEQGTPDEQYF.

V and J are TRBV2 and TRBJ2-6; 9 bases map to TRBD1. The CDR3 spans 15 residues. V lost 8 bases, J lost 0 bases, and 2 bases stayed unmatched. Germline-derived CDR1 and CDR2 are SNHLY and FYNNEI. DNA of the CDR3: TGTGCCAGCGGGACAGGGAACTCTGGGGCCAACGTCCTGACTTTC. Amino acid sequence: CASGTGNSGANVLTF. Complete variable domain (other parts from reference TRBV2 and TRBJ2-6): EPEVTQTPSHQVTQMGQEVILRCVPISNHLYFYWYRQILGQKVEFLVSFYNNEISEKSEIFDDQFSVERPDGSNFTLKIRSTKLEDSAMYFCASGTGNSGANVLTFGAGSRLTVL.

The chain carries TRBV6-5 and TRBJ1-1; 8 nucleotides align to TRBD1. Germline values: CDR1 MNHEY, CDR2 SVGAGI. This CDR3 spans 13 amino acids. V was clipped by 7 bases and J by 5 bases; unmatched bases: 6. The CDR3 nucleotides are TGTGCCAGCACGCGACAGGGGAGTACTGAAGCTTTCTTT. This gives the protein CASTRQGSTEAFF.